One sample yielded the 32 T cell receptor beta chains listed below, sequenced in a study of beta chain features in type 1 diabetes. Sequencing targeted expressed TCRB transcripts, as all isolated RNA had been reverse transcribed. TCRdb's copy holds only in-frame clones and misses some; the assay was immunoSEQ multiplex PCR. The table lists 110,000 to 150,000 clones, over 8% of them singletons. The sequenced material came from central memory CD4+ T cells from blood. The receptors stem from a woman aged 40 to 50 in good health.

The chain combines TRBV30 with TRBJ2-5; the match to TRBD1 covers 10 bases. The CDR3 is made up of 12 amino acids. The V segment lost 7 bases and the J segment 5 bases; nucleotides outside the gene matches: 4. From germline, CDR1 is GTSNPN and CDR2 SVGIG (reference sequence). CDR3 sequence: CASTGGQETQYF. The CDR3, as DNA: TGTGCCTCGACAGGGGGCCAGGAGACCCAGTACTTC.

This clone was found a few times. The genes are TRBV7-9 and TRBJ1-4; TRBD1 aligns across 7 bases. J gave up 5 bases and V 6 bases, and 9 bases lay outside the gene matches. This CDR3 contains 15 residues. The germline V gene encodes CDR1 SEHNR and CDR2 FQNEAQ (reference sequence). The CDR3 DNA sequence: TGTGCCAGCAGGGAAACAGGGGTGCCGAATGAAAAACTGTTTTTT. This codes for CASRETGVPNEKLFF. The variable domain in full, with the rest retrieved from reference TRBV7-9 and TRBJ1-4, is DTGVSQNPRHKITKRGQNVTFRCDPISEHNRLYWYRQTLGQGPEFLTYFQNEAQLEKSRLLSDRFSAERPKGSFSTLEIQRTEQGDSAMYLCASRETGVPNEKLFFGSGTQLSVL.

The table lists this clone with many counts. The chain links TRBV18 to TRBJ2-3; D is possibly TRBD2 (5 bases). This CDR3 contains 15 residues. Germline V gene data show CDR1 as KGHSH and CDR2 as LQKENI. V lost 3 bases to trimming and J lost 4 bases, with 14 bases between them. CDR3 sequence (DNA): TGTGCCAGCTCACCGGGCCTCGGGGTTGCAGATACGCAGTATTTT. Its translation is CASSPGLGVADTQYF.

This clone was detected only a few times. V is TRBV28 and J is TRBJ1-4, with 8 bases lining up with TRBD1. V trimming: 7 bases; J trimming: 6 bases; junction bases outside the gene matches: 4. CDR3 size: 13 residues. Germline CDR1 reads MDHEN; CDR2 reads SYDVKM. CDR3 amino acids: CASITGGDEKLFF. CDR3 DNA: TGTGCCAGCATAACAGGGGGGGATGAAAAACTGTTTTTT.

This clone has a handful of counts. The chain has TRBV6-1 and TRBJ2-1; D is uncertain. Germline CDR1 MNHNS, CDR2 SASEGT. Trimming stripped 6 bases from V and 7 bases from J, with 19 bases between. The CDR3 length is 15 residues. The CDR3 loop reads CASRSRQVVENEQFF. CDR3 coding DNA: TGTGCCAGCAGATCCCGCCAGGTAGTGGAAAATGAGCAGTTCTTC.

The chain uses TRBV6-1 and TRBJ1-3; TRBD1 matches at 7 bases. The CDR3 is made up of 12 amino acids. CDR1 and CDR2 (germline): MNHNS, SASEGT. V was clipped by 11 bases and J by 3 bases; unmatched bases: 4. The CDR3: CALRTGGNTIYF. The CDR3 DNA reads TGTGCCTTAAGGACAGGTGGAAACACCATATATTTT.

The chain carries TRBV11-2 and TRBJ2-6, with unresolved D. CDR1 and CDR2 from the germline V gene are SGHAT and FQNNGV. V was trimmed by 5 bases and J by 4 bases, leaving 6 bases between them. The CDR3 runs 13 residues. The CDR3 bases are TGTGCCAGCAGCGCGCCCGGGGCCAACGTCCTGACTTTC. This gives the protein CASSAPGANVLTF.

The CDR3 loop reads CASSPVYSREQYF. CDR3 sequence (DNA): TGCGCCAGCAGCCCGGTTTATTCACGCGAGCAGTACTTC. V usage is TRBV5-1 and J usage is TRBJ2-7, with D hard to call. The V and J ends lost 4 bases and 6 bases respectively, with 14 bases between them. The CDR3 runs to 13 residues. The V gene's germline CDR1 is SGHRS and CDR2 YFSETQ.

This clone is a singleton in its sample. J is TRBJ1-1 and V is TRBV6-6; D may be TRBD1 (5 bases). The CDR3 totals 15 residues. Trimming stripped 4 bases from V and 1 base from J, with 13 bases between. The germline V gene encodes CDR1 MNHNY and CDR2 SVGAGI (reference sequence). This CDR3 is CASSSLDRKNTEAFF. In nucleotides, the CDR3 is TGTGCCAGCAGTTCCCTCGACAGAAAGAACACTGAAGCTTTCTTT.

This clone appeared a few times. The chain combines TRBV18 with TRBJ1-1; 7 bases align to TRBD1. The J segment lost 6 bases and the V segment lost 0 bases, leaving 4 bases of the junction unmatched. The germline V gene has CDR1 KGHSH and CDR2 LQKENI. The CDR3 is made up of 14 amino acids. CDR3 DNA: TGTGCCAGCTCACCACCGACAGGGCTCCCTGAAGCTTTCTTT. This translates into CASSPPTGLPEAFF.

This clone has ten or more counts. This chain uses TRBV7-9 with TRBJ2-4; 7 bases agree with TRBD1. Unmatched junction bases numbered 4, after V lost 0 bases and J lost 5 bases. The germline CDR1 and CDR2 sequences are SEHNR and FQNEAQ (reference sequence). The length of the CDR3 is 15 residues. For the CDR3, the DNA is TGTGCCAGCAGCTTAGCGCACGGGACAGAAAACATTCAGTACTTC. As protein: CASSLAHGTENIQYF. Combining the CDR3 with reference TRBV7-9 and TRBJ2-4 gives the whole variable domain DTGVSQNPRHKITKRGQNVTFRCDPISEHNRLYWYRQTLGQGPEFLTYFQNEAQLEKSRLLSDRFSAERPKGSFSTLEIQRTEQGDSAMYLCASSLAHGTENIQYFGAGTRLSVL.

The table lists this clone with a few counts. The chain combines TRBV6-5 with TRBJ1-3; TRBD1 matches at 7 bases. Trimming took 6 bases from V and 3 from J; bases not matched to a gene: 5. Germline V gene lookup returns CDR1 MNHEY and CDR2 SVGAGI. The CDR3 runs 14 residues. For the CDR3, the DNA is TGTGCCAGCAGCTTAACAGGGGTTGGAAACACCATATATTTT. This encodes CASSLTGVGNTIYF.

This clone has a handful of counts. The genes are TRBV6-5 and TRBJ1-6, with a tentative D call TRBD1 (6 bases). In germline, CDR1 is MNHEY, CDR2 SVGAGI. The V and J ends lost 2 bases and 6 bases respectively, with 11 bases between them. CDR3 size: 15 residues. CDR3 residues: CASSYGRDTNSPLHF. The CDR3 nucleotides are TGTGCCAGCAGTTACGGTCGGGACACTAATTCACCCCTCCACTTT.

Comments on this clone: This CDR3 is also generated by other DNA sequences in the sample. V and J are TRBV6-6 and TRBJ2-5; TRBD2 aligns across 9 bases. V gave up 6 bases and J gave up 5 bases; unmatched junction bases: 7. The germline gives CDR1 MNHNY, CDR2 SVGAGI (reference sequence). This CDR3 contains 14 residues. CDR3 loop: CASSDSGGGETQYF. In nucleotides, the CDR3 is TGTGCCAGCAGCGATAGCGGGGGTGGTGAGACCCAGTACTTC.

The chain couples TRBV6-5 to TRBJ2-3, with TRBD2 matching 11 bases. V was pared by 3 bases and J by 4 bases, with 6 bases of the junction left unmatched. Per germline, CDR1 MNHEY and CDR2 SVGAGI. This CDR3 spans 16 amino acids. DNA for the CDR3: TGTGCCAGCAGTTATAGCGGGGGGGCCGGGGCAGATACGCAGTATTTT. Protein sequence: CASSYSGGAGADTQYF.

The CDR3 DNA follows: TGCGCCAGCAGCCTCGAAAGGAGGCTGAACACCGGGGAGCTGTTTTTT. It encodes CASSLERRLNTGELFF. The chain has TRBV4-1 and TRBJ2-2; possibly TRBD2 for D (5 bases). CDR3 length: 16 amino acids. From germline, CDR1 is MGHRA and CDR2 YSYEKL. V was trimmed by 4 bases and J by 1 base, leaving 13 bases between them.

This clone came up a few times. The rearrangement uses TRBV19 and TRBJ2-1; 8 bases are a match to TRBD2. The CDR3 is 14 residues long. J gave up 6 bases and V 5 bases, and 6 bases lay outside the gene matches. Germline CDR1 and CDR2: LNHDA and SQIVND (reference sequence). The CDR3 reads CASSRSLAGNEQFF. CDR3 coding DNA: TGTGCCAGTAGTCGTTCTCTAGCGGGCAATGAGCAGTTCTTC.

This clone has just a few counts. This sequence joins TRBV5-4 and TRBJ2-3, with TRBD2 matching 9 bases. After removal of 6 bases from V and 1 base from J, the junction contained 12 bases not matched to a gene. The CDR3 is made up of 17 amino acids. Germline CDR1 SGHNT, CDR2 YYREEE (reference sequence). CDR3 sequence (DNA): TGTGCCAGCACCTCTACCATTAGCGGGGGTGGCACAGATACGCAGTATTTT. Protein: CASTSTISGGGTDTQYF.

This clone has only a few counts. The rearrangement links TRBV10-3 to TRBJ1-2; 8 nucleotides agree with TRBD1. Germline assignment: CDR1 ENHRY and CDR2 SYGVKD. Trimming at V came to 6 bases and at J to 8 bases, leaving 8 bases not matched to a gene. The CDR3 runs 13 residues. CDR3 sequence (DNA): TGTGCCATCAGGGGTCCCAGGGGGCACGGCTACACCTTC. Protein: CAIRGPRGHGYTF.

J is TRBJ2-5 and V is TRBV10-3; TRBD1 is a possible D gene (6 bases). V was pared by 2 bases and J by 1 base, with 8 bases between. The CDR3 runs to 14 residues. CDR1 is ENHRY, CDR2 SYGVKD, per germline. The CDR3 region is CAISERGGQETQYF. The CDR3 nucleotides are TGTGCCATCAGTGAGAGAGGGGGCCAAGAGACCCAGTACTTC.

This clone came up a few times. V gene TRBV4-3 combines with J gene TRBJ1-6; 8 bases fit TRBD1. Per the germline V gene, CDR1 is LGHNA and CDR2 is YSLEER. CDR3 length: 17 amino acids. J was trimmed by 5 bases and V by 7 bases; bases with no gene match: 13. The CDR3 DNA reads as TGCGCCAGCAACCCCAGTGTCGGGACAGGAAATAATTCACCCCTCCACTTT. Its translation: CASNPSVGTGNNSPLHF.

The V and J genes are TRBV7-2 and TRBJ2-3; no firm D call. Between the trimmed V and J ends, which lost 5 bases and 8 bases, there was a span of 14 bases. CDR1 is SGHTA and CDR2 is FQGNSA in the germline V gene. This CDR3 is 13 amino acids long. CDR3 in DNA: TGTGCCAGCAGCCCGATGCTAGATGGTACGCAGTATTTT. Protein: CASSPMLDGTQYF.

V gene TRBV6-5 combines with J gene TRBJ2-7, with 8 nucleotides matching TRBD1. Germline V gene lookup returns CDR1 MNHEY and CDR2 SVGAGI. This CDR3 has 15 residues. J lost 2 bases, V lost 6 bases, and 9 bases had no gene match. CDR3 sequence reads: CASRPGQGQTYEQYF. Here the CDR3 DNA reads TGTGCCAGCAGACCAGGACAGGGCCAAACCTACGAGCAGTACTTC.

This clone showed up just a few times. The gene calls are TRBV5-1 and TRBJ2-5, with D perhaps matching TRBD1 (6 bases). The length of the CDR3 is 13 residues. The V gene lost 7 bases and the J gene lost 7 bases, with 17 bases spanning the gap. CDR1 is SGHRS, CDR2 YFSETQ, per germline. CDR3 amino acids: CASAPGTSGTQYF. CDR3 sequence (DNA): TGCGCCAGCGCCCCGGGGACATCAGGGACCCAGTACTTC.

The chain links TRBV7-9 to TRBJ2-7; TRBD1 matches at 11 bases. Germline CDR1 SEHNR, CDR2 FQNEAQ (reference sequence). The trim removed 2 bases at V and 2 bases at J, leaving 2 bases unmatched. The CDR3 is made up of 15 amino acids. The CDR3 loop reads CASSLRDRGTYEQYF. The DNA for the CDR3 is TGTGCCAGCAGCTTAAGGGACAGGGGGACCTACGAGCAGTACTTC.

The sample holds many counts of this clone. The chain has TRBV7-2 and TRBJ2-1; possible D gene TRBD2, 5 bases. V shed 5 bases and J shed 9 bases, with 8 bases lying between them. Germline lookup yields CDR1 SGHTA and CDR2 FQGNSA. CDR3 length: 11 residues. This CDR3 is CASSELVEQFF. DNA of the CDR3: TGTGCCAGCAGCGAACTAGTTGAGCAGTTCTTC.

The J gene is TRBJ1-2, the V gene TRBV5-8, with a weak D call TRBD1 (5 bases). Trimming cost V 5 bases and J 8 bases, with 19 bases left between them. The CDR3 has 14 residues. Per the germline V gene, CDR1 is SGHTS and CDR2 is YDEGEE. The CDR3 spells CASRDAGISRGYTF. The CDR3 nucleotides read TGTGCCAGCAGAGACGCAGGGATATCACGCGGCTACACCTTC.

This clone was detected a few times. This chain's CDR3 is CASSDRGLSYTF. The CDR3 DNA follows: TGTGCCAGCAGTGACAGGGGGCTGAGCTACACCTTC. The chain combines TRBV28 with TRBJ1-2, with TRBD1 identical over 10 bases. Trimming removed 5 bases from V and 9 bases from J; junction bases left unmatched: 3. In germline, CDR1 is MDHEN, CDR2 SYDVKM. There are 12 residues in the CDR3.

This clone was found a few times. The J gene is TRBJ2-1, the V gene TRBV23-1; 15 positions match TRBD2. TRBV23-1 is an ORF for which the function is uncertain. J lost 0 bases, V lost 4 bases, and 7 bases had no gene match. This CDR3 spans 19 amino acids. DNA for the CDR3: TGCGCCAGCAGTCCGCGGACTAGCGGGGGGGCCAGCTCCTACAATGAGCAGTTCTTC. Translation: CASSPRTSGGASSYNEQFF.

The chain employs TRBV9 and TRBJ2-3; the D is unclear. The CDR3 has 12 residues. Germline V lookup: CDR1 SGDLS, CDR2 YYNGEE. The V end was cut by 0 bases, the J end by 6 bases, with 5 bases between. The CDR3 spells CASSVAADTQYF. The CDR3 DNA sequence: TGTGCCAGCAGCGTAGCAGCGGATACGCAGTATTTT.

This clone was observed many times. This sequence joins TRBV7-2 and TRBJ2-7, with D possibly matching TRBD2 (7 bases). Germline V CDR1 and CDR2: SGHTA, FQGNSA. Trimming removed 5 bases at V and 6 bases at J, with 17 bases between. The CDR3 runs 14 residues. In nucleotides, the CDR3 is TGTGCCAGCAGCGCCGGGGGGCTTTCCCTCGAGCAGTACTTC. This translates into CASSAGGLSLEQYF.

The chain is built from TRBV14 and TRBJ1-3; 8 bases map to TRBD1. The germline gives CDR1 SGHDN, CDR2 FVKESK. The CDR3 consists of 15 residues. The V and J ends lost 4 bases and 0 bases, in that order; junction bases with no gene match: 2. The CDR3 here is CASSRTGGSGNTIYF. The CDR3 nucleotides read TGTGCCAGCAGCCGAACAGGGGGCTCTGGAAACACCATATATTTT.